Presented here are 3 T cell receptor beta chains from one specimen sequenced in a study of blood T cells in healthy people across ages. Sample-barcoded 5' priming and a J-beta primer mix drove a second PCR of roughly 7 to 11 cycles. TCRdb re-derived calls from the 5' RACE reads in MiXCR, one entry per CDR3 protein. The table lists 850,000 or so distinct CDR3 sequences, under 30% of them singletons. Sequencing was done on a sample of blood. The origin of the receptors is a woman of 80 years or more in good health.

The chain has TRBV6-5 and TRBJ1-5, with 7 bases identical to TRBD1. CDR3 length equals 15 residues. V lost 6 bases and J lost 3; bases outside the gene matches: 8. Germline CDR1 is MNHEY and CDR2 is SVGAGI. CDR3 sequence (DNA): TGTGCCAGCAGACCCCACAGGGGTCTCAATCAGCCCCAGCATTTT. This gives the protein CASRPHRGLNQPQHF.

This clonotype has at least ten counts. The chain couples TRBV27 to TRBJ2-7; no clear D gene. The CDR3 consists of 14 residues. Per the germline V gene, CDR1 is MNHEY and CDR2 is SMNVEV (reference sequence). V lost 1 base, J lost 2 bases, and 9 bases lay in between. The DNA of the CDR3 is TGTGCCAGCAGTTTATTAGGACCGACCTACGAGCAGTACTTC. Translation: CASSLLGPTYEQYF.

This clonotype was seen at least ten times. The rearrangement uses TRBV21-1 and TRBJ2-3; the D call TRBD2 from the table was never checked on the DNA. TRBV21-1 is termed a pseudogene. CDR3 length equals 16 residues. The chain's CDR3 is CASSPLPARRTDTQYF. DNA of the CDR3: TGTGCCAGCAGCCCCCTACCGGCTAGACGCACAGATACGCAGTATTTT.